The rows below give T cell receptor beta chains drawn from one sample of a study of blood T cell repertoires in COVID-19. Method: immunoSEQ multiplex PCR; TCRdb's copy keeps in-frame clones and lacks some. The sample contains roughly 350,000 clones, approximately 90% of which appear only once. Sequences were obtained from peripheral blood. The receptors originated from a woman aged 45-60 years with active or convalescent COVID-19. Each CDR3 is given with its conserved first and last residue. Fields, in order: D gene, clone size, CDR3 length, J gene, V gene, CDR3 DNA, CDR3 protein. The D gene is left open where the match is weak. Rows give clone size only sometimes, using once, few, many, or a class for an expanded clone.

d_gene: -
abundance: -
len: 17
j_gene: TRBJ2-3
v_gene: TRBV19
CDR3nt: TGTGCCAGTAGTATGTCCAGGGAAGGGTGGGGCACAGATACGCAGTATTTT
CDR3aa: CASSMSREGWGTDTQYF

d_gene: TRBD1
abundance: -
len: 14
j_gene: TRBJ2-5
v_gene: TRBV11-3
CDR3nt: TGTGCCAGCAGCCCCGGACAGGGGAGAGAGACCCAGTACTTC
CDR3aa: CASSPGQGRETQYF

d_gene: -
abundance: -
len: 13
j_gene: TRBJ1-5
v_gene: TRBV6-5
CDR3nt: TGTGCCAGCGGAGGGGTCCCGAATCAGCCCCAGCATTTT
CDR3aa: CASGGVPNQPQHF

d_gene: TRBD2
abundance: -
len: 14
j_gene: TRBJ2-1
v_gene: TRBV24-1
CDR3nt: TGTGCCACTATGCCCGGGACTAATTACAATGAGCAGTTCTTC
CDR3aa: CATMPGTNYNEQFF

d_gene: -
abundance: -
len: 14
j_gene: TRBJ1-2
v_gene: TRBV19
CDR3nt: TGTGCCAGTACAAGGAGTCAGGGGAACTATGGCTACACCTTC
CDR3aa: CASTRSQGNYGYTF

d_gene: -
abundance: -
len: 14
j_gene: TRBJ2-1
v_gene: TRBV27
CDR3nt: TGTGCCAGCAGTCGGGGGACTGGCTACAATGAGCAGTTCTTC
CDR3aa: CASSRGTGYNEQFF

d_gene: -
abundance: -
len: 15
j_gene: TRBJ1-2
v_gene: TRBV6-1
CDR3nt: TGTGCCAGCAGTGAAGTAACAGAGACTAACTATGGCTACACCTTC
CDR3aa: CASSEVTETNYGYTF

d_gene: -
abundance: -
len: 11
j_gene: TRBJ1-2
v_gene: TRBV28
CDR3nt: TGTGCCCTAGAGGGTAACTATGGCTACACCTTC
CDR3aa: CALEGNYGYTF

d_gene: TRBD1
abundance: once
len: 15
j_gene: TRBJ1-4
v_gene: TRBV12-5
CDR3nt: TGTGCTAGTGGTCCGGGGACAGTGAGTAATGAAAAACTGTTTTTT
CDR3aa: CASGPGTVSNEKLFF

d_gene: -
abundance: -
len: 16
j_gene: TRBJ2-2
v_gene: TRBV30
CDR3nt: TGTGCCTGGAGTTGGTTGGCGGCACCGAACACCGGGGAGCTGTTTTTT
CDR3aa: CAWSWLAAPNTGELFF

d_gene: TRBD1
abundance: -
len: 14
j_gene: TRBJ1-1
v_gene: TRBV12-5
CDR3nt: TGTGCTAGTGGATCTGGGGTTGGGGACAGCGAAGCTTTCTTT
CDR3aa: CASGSGVGDSEAFF

d_gene: TRBD1
abundance: -
len: 13
j_gene: TRBJ1-2
v_gene: TRBV7-9
CDR3nt: TGTGCCAGCAGCATACAGGGGAACTATGGCTACACCTTC
CDR3aa: CASSIQGNYGYTF

d_gene: -
abundance: -
len: 15
j_gene: TRBJ2-1
v_gene: TRBV21-1
CDR3nt: TGTGCCAGCAGTAGAACAGGCGGTTCCTACAATGAGCAGTTCTTC
CDR3aa: CASSRTGGSYNEQFF

d_gene: -
abundance: -
len: 15
j_gene: TRBJ2-1
v_gene: TRBV5-5
CDR3nt: TGTGCCAGCAGCTTAGGACAGCCCTCACGGAATGAGCAGTTCTTC
CDR3aa: CASSLGQPSRNEQFF

d_gene: TRBD1
abundance: -
len: 14
j_gene: TRBJ1-2
v_gene: TRBV2
CDR3nt: TGTGCCAGTTCCCGGGACAGAGTTAACTATGGCTACACCTTC
CDR3aa: CASSRDRVNYGYTF

d_gene: TRBD1
abundance: -
len: 15
j_gene: TRBJ1-1
v_gene: TRBV13
CDR3nt: TGTGCCAGCAGCTTACTCGGACAGGGTTATACTGAAGCTTTCTTT
CDR3aa: CASSLLGQGYTEAFF

d_gene: TRBD2
abundance: -
len: 15
j_gene: TRBJ2-3
v_gene: TRBV7-3
CDR3nt: TGTGCCAGCAGCTTAACTAGCGGGAGAGGAGATACGCAGTATTTT
CDR3aa: CASSLTSGRGDTQYF

d_gene: -
abundance: -
len: 12
j_gene: TRBJ2-7
v_gene: TRBV29-1
CDR3nt: TGCAGCGTTGTTAGCTTCACCTACGAGCAGTACTTC
CDR3aa: CSVVSFTYEQYF

d_gene: TRBD1
abundance: -
len: 14
j_gene: TRBJ2-7
v_gene: TRBV5-8
CDR3nt: TGTGCCAGCAGCTCGGGACAGGGGTTCCACGAGCAGTACTTC
CDR3aa: CASSSGQGFHEQYF

d_gene: TRBD1
abundance: -
len: 14
j_gene: TRBJ1-1
v_gene: TRBV19
CDR3nt: TGTGCCAGTAGTTCGACAGGGAGTGGCACTGAAGCTTTCTTT
CDR3aa: CASSSTGSGTEAFF

d_gene: TRBD1
abundance: -
len: 14
j_gene: TRBJ2-7
v_gene: TRBV7-2
CDR3nt: TGTGCCAGCAGTATAGACAGGGTAACCTACGAGCAGTACTTC
CDR3aa: CASSIDRVTYEQYF

d_gene: -
abundance: -
len: 14
j_gene: TRBJ1-5
v_gene: TRBV27
CDR3nt: TGTGCCAGCAGTTACCGGGGTAGCAATCAGCCCCAGCATTTT
CDR3aa: CASSYRGSNQPQHF

d_gene: TRBD1
abundance: -
len: 14
j_gene: TRBJ1-5
v_gene: TRBV27
CDR3nt: TGTGCCAGCAGTAGGGACAGTGAGATGCGGCCCCAGCATTTT
CDR3aa: CASSRDSEMRPQHF

d_gene: -
abundance: -
len: 13
j_gene: TRBJ1-4
v_gene: TRBV30
CDR3nt: TGTGCCTGGAGTAGGCAGGGCACTGAAAAACTGTTTTTT
CDR3aa: CAWSRQGTEKLFF

d_gene: -
abundance: -
len: 15
j_gene: TRBJ2-1
v_gene: TRBV9
CDR3nt: TGTGCCAGCAGCGTAGACGGTGACTCGAACAATGAGCAGTTCTTC
CDR3aa: CASSVDGDSNNEQFF

d_gene: TRBD1
abundance: -
len: 16
j_gene: TRBJ1-1
v_gene: TRBV10-1
CDR3nt: TGCGCCAGCCTTACCCGAGAGGGACAGGGGAAGGATGAAGCTTTCTTT
CDR3aa: CASLTREGQGKDEAFF